These T cell receptor beta chains were read from a single sample in a study of cytomegalovirus exposure and HLA in healthy donors. Only in-frame clones appear in the TCRdb table, and some are missing; sequencing was by immunoSEQ multiplex PCR. The sample has about 180,000 clones; about four fifths are singletons. The source material was PBMCs. The source of these receptors is a woman aged 45-59 years in good health and CMV-seronegative. Both conserved end residues are part of each CDR3. Fields, in order: clone size, V gene, D gene, J gene, CDR3 protein, CDR3 DNA. A D gene is named only where the DNA matches it firmly. Not every row has a clone size; where given, it reads once, few, many or a size class.

-	TRBV19	-	TRBJ1-2	CASSITAGDTLGYTF	TGTGCCAGTAGTATAACGGCAGGGGATACACTTGGCTACACCTTC
-	TRBV5-4	-	TRBJ2-5	CASSLATGLQETQYF	TGTGCCAGCAGCTTGGCCACAGGTCTACAAGAGACCCAGTACTTC
-	TRBV18	TRBD1	TRBJ2-7	CASSGEAGGYEQYF	TGTGCCAGCTCAGGAGAGGCAGGGGGCTACGAGCAGTACTTC
-	TRBV28	-	TRBJ2-2	CASSSGGIGELFF	TGTGCCAGCAGTTCTGGGGGCATCGGGGAGCTGTTTTTT
-	TRBV9	TRBD1	TRBJ2-5	CASSADRGFEETQYF	TGTGCCAGCAGCGCGGACAGGGGATTCGAAGAGACCCAGTACTTC
-	TRBV4-3	TRBD1	TRBJ1-2	CASSQGQGYGYTF	TGCGCCAGCAGCCAAGGACAGGGCTATGGCTACACCTTC
-	TRBV28	-	TRBJ2-7	CASSSSPDWTVHEQYF	TGTGCCAGCAGTTCGAGCCCCGACTGGACAGTCCACGAGCAGTACTTC
-	TRBV9	TRBD1	TRBJ2-7	CASSSGQGATYEQYF	TGTGCCAGCAGCTCCGGACAGGGGGCAACCTACGAGCAGTACTTC
-	TRBV7-9	TRBD1	TRBJ2-7	CASSSTGGENEQYF	TGTGCCAGCAGCTCGACAGGGGGCGAGAACGAGCAGTACTTC
-	TRBV7-2	-	TRBJ1-1	CASSAGVGTEAFF	TGTGCCAGCAGCGCAGGGGTTGGGACTGAAGCTTTCTTT
-	TRBV30	-	TRBJ2-2	CAWSVLSTGELFF	TGTGCCTGGAGTGTACTATCCACCGGGGAGCTGTTTTTT
-	TRBV5-1	TRBD2	TRBJ2-1	CASSLELALDEQFF	TGCGCCAGCAGCTTGGAACTAGCGTTGGATGAGCAGTTCTTC
-	TRBV10-1	TRBD1	TRBJ2-7	CASSGGRQGMDEQYF	TGCGCCAGCAGTGGGGGACGACAGGGAATGGACGAGCAGTACTTC
-	TRBV30	TRBD2	TRBJ2-5	CAWTSGGPGETQYF	TGTGCCTGGACTAGCGGGGGCCCGGGAGAGACCCAGTACTTC
-	TRBV23-1	-	TRBJ1-3	CASSQSARRSLGNTIYF	TGCGCCAGCAGTCAATCAGCAAGGAGGTCCCTCGGAAACACCATATATTTT
-	TRBV30	-	TRBJ1-6	CAWSLAVDSPLHF	TGTGCCTGGAGTCTGGCGGTGGATTCACCCCTCCACTTT
-	TRBV6-5	-	TRBJ2-7	CASSYLQGQEYF	TGTGCCAGCAGTTACCTCCAGGGGCAGGAGTACTTC
-	TRBV5-4	-	TRBJ2-2	CASSLRNPQGTGELFF	TGTGCCAGCAGCTTGCGGAACCCGCAGGGGACCGGGGAGCTGTTTTTT
-	TRBV18	-	TRBJ1-5	CASSPTSLSNQPQHF	TGTGCCAGCTCACCGACTTCCTTAAGCAATCAGCCCCAGCATTTT
-	TRBV19	TRBD1	TRBJ2-1	CASIRTGVGEQFF	TGTGCCAGTATAAGGACAGGGGTAGGCGAGCAGTTCTTC
-	TRBV27	-	TRBJ2-3	CASSDSLGRTDTQYF	TGTGCCAGCAGCGATTCCCTGGGGCGCACAGATACGCAGTATTTT
-	TRBV6-6	-	TRBJ1-1	CASSYRGVGTEAFF	TGTGCCAGCAGTTATCGGGGAGTGGGCACTGAAGCTTTCTTT
-	TRBV15	TRBD1	TRBJ1-1	CATSREQGSTEAFF	TGTGCCACCAGCAGGGAACAGGGGAGCACTGAAGCTTTCTTT
-	TRBV5-1	-	TRBJ2-7	CASSYRTGSYEQYF	TGCGCCAGCAGCTACCGAACAGGCTCCTACGAGCAGTACTTC
-	TRBV5-1	-	TRBJ1-1	CASSPSGGGTEAFF	TGCGCCAGCAGCCCTAGTGGGGGGGGCACTGAAGCTTTCTTT
-	TRBV28	-	TRBJ1-1	CASSFPRTEAFF	TGTGCCAGCAGTTTCCCCAGGACTGAAGCTTTCTTT
-	TRBV6-5	-	TRBJ1-6	CASRGLLNSPLHF	TGTGCCAGCAGGGGGCTGCTGAATTCACCCCTCCACTTT
-	TRBV5-4	TRBD1	TRBJ2-5	CASSFPGQKETQYF	TGTGCCAGCAGCTTTCCGGGACAGAAAGAGACCCAGTACTTC
-	TRBV27	TRBD1	TRBJ2-2	CASSLQGTGELFF	TGTGCCAGCAGTCTACAGGGGACCGGGGAGCTGTTTTTT
-	TRBV5-4	-	TRBJ1-1	CASSFGQGSSNTEAFF	TGTGCCAGCAGCTTCGGCCAGGGGTCGTCCAACACTGAAGCTTTCTTT
-	TRBV2	-	TRBJ1-5	CASSASLGGISNQPQHF	TGTGCCAGCAGTGCCAGTTTGGGGGGGATAAGCAATCAGCCCCAGCATTTT
-	TRBV7-8	TRBD1	TRBJ1-4	CASSLMPRTGPTNEKLFF	TGTGCCAGCAGCTTAATGCCTCGGACAGGGCCAACTAATGAAAAACTGTTTTTT
-	TRBV7-2	TRBD1	TRBJ2-7	CASSPRSDRRSSYEQYF	TGTGCCAGCAGCCCTAGGTCGGACAGGCGAAGCTCCTACGAGCAGTACTTC
few	TRBV7-9	-	TRBJ1-1	CASSLFGRLNTEAFF	TGTGCCAGCAGCTTATTCGGCAGGCTGAACACTGAAGCTTTCTTT
-	TRBV27	TRBD2	TRBJ2-4	CASTSIGTSFIQYF	TGTGCCAGCACCTCAATAGGGACTAGTTTCATTCAGTACTTC
-	TRBV2	TRBD2	TRBJ2-2	CASSNPSGGALTGELFF	TGTGCCAGCAGTAATCCTAGCGGGGGGGCCCTCACCGGGGAGCTGTTTTTT
few	TRBV5-4	-	TRBJ2-5	CASSLRAGEETQYF	TGTGCCAGCAGCTTGAGGGCAGGGGAAGAGACCCAGTACTTC